This T cell receptor beta chain was found in a study of cytomegalovirus exposure and HLA in healthy donors. Study results and caveats: One cluster of highly shared sequence variants probably arose as a sequencing artifact.

This clone was counted a few times. Its antigen is not known. The CDR3 sequence is 19 residues long. Germline CDR1 reads SNHLY; CDR2 reads FYNNEI. Germline trimming cut 6 bases from V and 0 bases from J; bases unmatched to any gene: 15. PCR employed 60 Vbeta and 13 Jbeta primers. TCRdb's table, derived via immunoSEQ multiplex PCR, lists solely in-frame clones and lacks some. Among around 80,000 clones, around a tenth were seen once, and the ten largest hold around 25%. The sequencing sample was made of PBMCs. The receptor was isolated from a man in his fifties or sixties in good health and CMV-seropositive. The V call is TRBV2, the J call TRBJ2-5, with 11 bases matching TRBD2. CDR3 sequence: CASSLAGAPSGGYQETQYF. The CDR3 bases are TGTGCCAGCAGCCTAGCGGGGGCCCCTAGCGGGGGGTACCAAGAGACCCAGTACTTC. Full variable domain (rest looked up from reference TRBV2 and TRBJ2-5): EPEVTQTPSHQVTQMGQEVILRCVPISNHLYFYWYRQILGQKVEFLVSFYNNEISEKSEIFDDQFSVERPDGSNFTLKIRSTKLEDSAMYFCASSLAGAPSGGYQETQYFGPGTRLLVL.